Below are 22 T cell receptor beta chains sequenced from a single sample in a study of blood T cell repertoires in COVID-19. Profiled with immunoSEQ multiplex PCR; TCRdb holds only in-frame clones, not every one. The table lists 200,000 to 300,000 clones, more than 75% of them singletons. The source material was peripheral blood. The receptors here all came from a woman aged 55-70 years with COVID-19, enrolled during active disease.

There are a few counts of this clone. The J gene is TRBJ2-7, the V gene TRBV6-1; weak D call: TRBD1 (5 bases). This CDR3 region has 15 residues. Germline CDR1 and CDR2: MNHNS and SASEGT. With 2 bases removed from V and 0 bases from J, the gap between germline ends came to 11 bases. CDR3 bases: TGTGCCAGCAGTGAAACGGCAGGGTCCTCCTACGAGCAGTACTTC. It translates to CASSETAGSSYEQYF.

This clone was seen a single time. The chain recombines TRBV19 with TRBJ2-5, with 7 bases lining up with TRBD1. CDR1 and CDR2 (germline): LNHDA, SQIVND (reference sequence). Trimming took 5 bases from V and 2 from J; bases not matched to a gene: 2. The CDR3 is 13 residues long. The DNA for the CDR3 is TGTGCCAGTAGTCGGGACAGTCAAGAGACCCAGTACTTC. Its translation: CASSRDSQETQYF.

Written as DNA, the CDR3 is TGTGCCTGCGCAGGGGCCCCGAGGGGCACCGGGGAGCTGTTTTTT. Translated, it gives CACAGAPRGTGELFF. The gene calls are TRBV30 and TRBJ2-2, with a possible D match to TRBD1 (6 bases). Germline V gene data show CDR1 as GTSNPN and CDR2 as SVGIG (reference sequence). Deletions cut 6 bases from V and 4 bases from J, with 18 bases between. The CDR3 consists of 15 residues.

The chain uses TRBV2 and TRBJ2-7; 10 bases match TRBD1. Germline CDR1 SNHLY, CDR2 FYNNEI. V was clipped by 8 bases and J by 5 bases; unmatched bases: 3. This CDR3 has 12 residues. CDR3 sequence (DNA): TGTGCCAGCGACAGGGGGCCCGACGAGCAGTACTTC. As protein: CASDRGPDEQYF.

This clone was seen a few times. As DNA, the CDR3 is TGTGCCAGCAGCGTAGCTGAAGCAAGAAACACCATATATTTT. Translated: CASSVAEARNTIYF. The chain has TRBV9 and TRBJ1-3, with D unresolved. CDR3 length: 14 amino acids. The V gene's germline CDR1 is SGDLS and CDR2 YYNGEE. Trimming removed 0 bases at V and 5 bases at J, with 9 bases between.

The rearrangement links TRBV7-6 to TRBJ1-5, with D tentatively TRBD1 (5 bases). Germline CDR1 is SGHVS and CDR2 is FNYEAQ. V was shortened by 5 bases and J by 3 bases, with 11 bases between the two germline ends. There are 14 residues in the CDR3. The CDR3 protein is CASSRRGVNQPQHF. The CDR3 nucleotides read TGTGCCAGCAGCAGAAGGGGTGTCAATCAGCCCCAGCATTTT. Drawing the rest from reference TRBV7-6 and TRBJ1-5, the complete variable domain is GAGVSQSPRYKVTKRGQDVALRCDPISGHVSLYWYRQALGQGPEFLTYFNYEAQQDKSGLPNDRFSAERPEGSISTLTIQRTEQRDSAMYRCASSRRGVNQPQHFGDGTRLSIL.

The chain couples TRBV7-2 to TRBJ1-1, with TRBD1 as a possible D gene (6 bases). V was shortened by 5 bases and J by 1 base, with 11 bases between the two germline ends. The CDR3 spans 14 residues. Germline CDR1 is SGHTA and CDR2 is FQGNSA. The CDR3 nucleotides read TGTGCCAGCAGCCCGGGACACAAGAACACTGAAGCTTTCTTT. Residues: CASSPGHKNTEAFF.

This clone was picked up one time. The V and J genes are TRBV6-5 and TRBJ2-1; a weak D match, TRBD1 (5 bases). The CDR3 is 14 residues long. Germline V gives CDR1 MNHEY, CDR2 SVGAGI. Trimming removed 4 bases at V and 1 base at J, with 8 bases between. The CDR3 DNA reads as TGTGCCAGCAGTTTACAGGTTTCCTACAATGAGCAGTTCTTC. Translation gives CASSLQVSYNEQFF.

The rearrangement uses TRBV2 and TRBJ2-2; TRBD1 is a possible D gene (6 bases). Germline-derived CDR1 and CDR2 are SNHLY and FYNNEI. V lost 10 bases to trimming and J lost 1 base, with 13 bases between them. The CDR3 extends over 14 amino acids. The CDR3 sequence: CATGTPMNTGELFF. The CDR3 DNA is TGTGCCACCGGGACACCCATGAACACCGGGGAGCTGTTTTTT.

The chain couples TRBV30 to TRBJ2-5; perhaps TRBD2 as D (6 bases). This CDR3 has 13 residues. Trimming pared 4 bases from V and 9 bases from J, leaving 18 bases between. Looked up from germline, CDR1 is GTSNPN and CDR2 is SVGIG (reference sequence). CDR3 coding DNA: TGTGCCTGGACGGGCCTAGCGATCCAGGCCCAGTACTTC. Translation: CAWTGLAIQAQYF.

J is TRBJ1-2 and V is TRBV5-6; 9 bases are a match to TRBD1. J was trimmed by 7 bases and V by 3 bases; bases with no gene match: 16. This CDR3 is 17 amino acids long. CDR1 and CDR2 from the germline V gene are SGHDT and YYEEEE. CDR3 in DNA: TGTGCCAGCAGCTCTTTCGGGGACAGGGAGAAGGTCGGTGGCTACACCTTC. It translates to CASSSFGDREKVGGYTF.

The genes are TRBV4-1 and TRBJ1-3; 10 nucleotides align to TRBD1. The V gene's germline CDR1 is MGHRA and CDR2 YSYEKL. The V segment lost 3 bases and the J segment 3 bases; nucleotides outside the gene matches: 5. The CDR3 covers 16 residues. The CDR3 region has the DNA TGCGCCAGCAGCCAGACAGGGGGCGCGCATGGAAACACCATATATTTT. Translating it yields CASSQTGGAHGNTIYF.

The genes are TRBV14 and TRBJ2-7; possible D gene TRBD2, 5 bases. Trimming cost V 1 base and J 1 base, with 17 bases left between them. Germline V lookup: CDR1 SGHDN, CDR2 FVKESK. The CDR3 is 17 amino acids. DNA for the CDR3: TGTGCCAGCAGCCAAGTAGGCGGGCTGTCAAGGTCCTACGAGCAGTACTTC. It codes for CASSQVGGLSRSYEQYF.

The chain employs TRBV14 and TRBJ2-1, with 10 bases identical to TRBD2. CDR3 length equals 16 residues. Germline values: CDR1 SGHDN, CDR2 FVKESK. The V gene end was trimmed by 1 base and the J gene end by 5 bases; junction bases not matched to a gene: 5. The CDR3 loop reads CASSQVGLAGDNEQFF. The CDR3 region has the DNA TGTGCCAGCAGCCAAGTGGGGCTAGCGGGAGACAATGAGCAGTTCTTC.

This chain uses TRBV15 with TRBJ2-1, with D maybe TRBD1 (7 bases). Trimming pared 0 bases from V and 5 bases from J, leaving 17 bases between. CDR1 LNHNV and CDR2 YYDKDF come from the germline V gene (reference sequence). The CDR3 length is 17 residues. The CDR3 DNA follows: TGTGCCACCAGCAGAGATAGGGGCGGGACAGCAAACAATGAGCAGTTCTTC. It translates to CATSRDRGGTANNEQFF.

The sample holds a few counts of this clone. This sequence joins TRBV9 and TRBJ2-2; D is unclear. Trimming removed 0 bases from V and 0 bases from J, with 9 bases in between. CDR1 is SGDLS and CDR2 is YYNGEE in the germline V gene. CDR3 size: 16 residues. The DNA of the CDR3 is TGTGCCAGCAGCGTAGTGTCACAAACGAACACCGGGGAGCTGTTTTTT. This codes for CASSVVSQTNTGELFF.

The V gene is TRBV28, the J gene TRBJ2-2; no clear D. CDR3 length: 14 residues. Germline lookup yields CDR1 MDHEN and CDR2 SYDVKM. V gave up 3 bases and J gave up 3 bases, with 8 bases separating them. CDR3 in DNA: TGTGCCAGCAGTTTCGGGTGGTACACCGGGGAGCTGTTTTTT. Protein: CASSFGWYTGELFF.

The chain carries TRBV18 and TRBJ1-2, with D tentatively TRBD1 (5 bases). This CDR3 contains 13 residues. V was pared by 2 bases and J by 5 bases, with 9 bases between. Germline CDR1 and CDR2: KGHSH and LQKENI. Here the CDR3 DNA reads TGTGCCAGCTCACCAACCAGGGTATATGGCTACACCTTC. Translated, it gives CASSPTRVYGYTF.

The V and J genes are TRBV3-1 (or the pseudogene TRBV3-2) and TRBJ2-3; 7 bases are shared with TRBD2. CDR3 length: 17 residues. Germline V lookup: CDR1 LGHDT, CDR2 YNNKEL (reference sequence). V trimming: 4 bases; J trimming: 2 bases; junction bases outside the gene matches: 12. CDR3 loop: CASSLRLGREDTDTQYF. CDR3 sequence (DNA): TGTGCCAGCAGCCTCCGACTGGGGAGGGAAGACACAGATACGCAGTATTTT.

The chain uses TRBV27 and TRBJ1-5, with D perhaps matching TRBD1 (5 bases). The CDR3 contains 14 residues. The V end lost 6 bases, the J end lost 6 bases, and 15 bases lay between the germline ends. Germline values: CDR1 MNHEY, CDR2 SMNVEV (reference sequence). The CDR3: CASSTGGVAQPQHF. The CDR3 DNA is TGTGCCAGCAGCACTGGGGGGGTGGCTCAGCCCCAGCATTTT.

This clone was found once. The chain carries TRBV20-1 and TRBJ2-5; 13 nucleotides agree with TRBD2. This CDR3 comprises 15 residues. V was pared by 6 bases and J by 5 bases, with 9 bases of the junction left unmatched. Germline V CDR1 and CDR2: DFQATT, SNEGSKA (reference sequence). CDR3 sequence (DNA): TGCAGTGCCAGTGCGGGACTAGCGGGAACTGAGACCCAGTACTTC. It translates to CSASAGLAGTETQYF.

The V call is TRBV19, the J call TRBJ2-3, with a possible D match to TRBD1 (6 bases). This CDR3 is 16 amino acids long. Trimming removed 1 base from V and 2 bases from J, with 13 bases in between. Per the germline V gene, CDR1 is LNHDA and CDR2 is SQIVND (reference sequence). In DNA, the CDR3 is TGTGCCAGTAGTATAGTAGGGGGACGTTACACAGATACGCAGTATTTT. Its translation: CASSIVGGRYTDTQYF.